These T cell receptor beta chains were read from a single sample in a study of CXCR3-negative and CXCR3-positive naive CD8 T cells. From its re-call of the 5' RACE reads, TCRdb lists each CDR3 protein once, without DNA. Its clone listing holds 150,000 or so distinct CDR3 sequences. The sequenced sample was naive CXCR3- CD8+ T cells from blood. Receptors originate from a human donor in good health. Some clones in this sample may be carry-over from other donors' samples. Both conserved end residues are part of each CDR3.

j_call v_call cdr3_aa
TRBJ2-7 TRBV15 CATSPIAGGAYEQYF
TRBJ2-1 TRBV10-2 CASSEVGGGNEQFF
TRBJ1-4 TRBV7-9 CASSLGGGLDEKLFF
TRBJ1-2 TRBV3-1 CASSPDRNYGYTF
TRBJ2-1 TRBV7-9 CASSKQRGFYNEQFF
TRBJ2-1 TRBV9 CASSVETGGTYNEQFF
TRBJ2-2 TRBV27 CASSSGLAGGTGELFF
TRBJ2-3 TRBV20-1 CSVHTAGAKTSTDTQYF
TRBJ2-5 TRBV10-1 CASSGSCAETQYF
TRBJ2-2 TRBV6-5 CASSYSGTSGMGGELFF
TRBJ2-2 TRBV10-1 CASMQGEDTGELFF
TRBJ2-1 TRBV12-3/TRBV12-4 CASSPVGFLDEQFF
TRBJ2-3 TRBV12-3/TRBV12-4 CASSLGLASSDTQYF
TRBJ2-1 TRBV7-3 CASSSGLYNEQFF
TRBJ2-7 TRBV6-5 CASSYWGIGYEQYF
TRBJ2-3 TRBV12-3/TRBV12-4 CASSTGQPDTQYF
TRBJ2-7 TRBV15 CATSRTESYEQYF
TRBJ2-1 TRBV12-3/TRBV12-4 CASTLRDNEQFF
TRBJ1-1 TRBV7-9 CASSSPGGREAFF
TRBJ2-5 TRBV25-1 CASSPTGETQYF
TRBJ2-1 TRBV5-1 CASSSHLTSGGYNEQFF
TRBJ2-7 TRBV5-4 CASSDLAGGSYEQYF
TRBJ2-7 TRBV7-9 CASSQTGSYEQYF
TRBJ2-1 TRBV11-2 CASSLGGLRYNEQFF
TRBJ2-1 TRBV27 CASSLDQGAYNEQFF
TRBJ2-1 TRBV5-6 CASRLGSNEQFF
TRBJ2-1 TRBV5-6 CASRNWGLAGSLGYNEQFF
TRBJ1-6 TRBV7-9 CASSPGTNNSPLHF
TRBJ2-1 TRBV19 CASRSSGSWNEQFF
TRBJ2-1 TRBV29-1 CSVDGYRSYNEQFF
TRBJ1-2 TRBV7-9 CASSQTNYGYTF
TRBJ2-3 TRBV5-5 CASSPGRTDTQYF
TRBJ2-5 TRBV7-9 CASSSSLAGQETQYF
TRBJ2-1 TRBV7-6 CASSLGQGPYNEQFF
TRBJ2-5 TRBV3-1 CASSQEFGAKETQYF
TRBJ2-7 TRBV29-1 CSVEVRGLNEEQYF
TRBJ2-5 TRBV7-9 CASSLDLSQETQYF
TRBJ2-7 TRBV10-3 CAISDATGGYEQYF
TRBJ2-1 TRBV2 CASSEAAGQTTRGAYYNEQFF
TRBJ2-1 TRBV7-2 CASSLFAGLDNEQFF
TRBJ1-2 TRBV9 CASSDPGTDSFYGYTF
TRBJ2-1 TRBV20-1 CSARKGDNEQFF
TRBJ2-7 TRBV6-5 CASSLDITGSYEQYF
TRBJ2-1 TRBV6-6 CASSYSPHGGTVSRRDNEQFF
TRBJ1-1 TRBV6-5 CASSYMAEAFF
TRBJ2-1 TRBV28 CASSLYLGGGNNEQFF
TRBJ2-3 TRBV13 CASSLGSYGTDTQYF
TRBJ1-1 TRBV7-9 CASSLVSRNTEAFF
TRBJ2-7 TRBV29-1 CSVEGPPGEQYF
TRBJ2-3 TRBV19 CASTPVWPGDTQYF
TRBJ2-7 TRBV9 CASSVGGLAGTYYEQYF
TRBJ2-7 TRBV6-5 CASRPGTNPLEQYF